The clone carrying this T cell receptor (beta chain) has only a few counts. Its antigen remains unknown. Both 60 Vbeta primers and 13 Jbeta primers went into the PCR. The protocol was immunoSEQ multiplex PCR, while the TCRdb copy is restricted to in-frame clones and leaves out a portion. The sample contains approximately 89,000 clones, 85% of which appear only once. With V trimmed by 1 base and J by 2 bases, 8 bases remained unmatched. Germline-derived CDR1 and CDR2 are SGHRS and YFSETQ. The CDR3 consists of 17 residues. The sample comes from a study of cytomegalovirus exposure and HLA in healthy donors. Overall study: An earlier analysis identified 120 million or so unique TCR beta sequences in about 170 million T cells.

Findings of the study overall: Links to common viral pathogens appeared, in a later analysis, for several of the most significant clusters. Reportedly, diagnosis of cytomegalovirus status by the classifier showed high specificity and sensitivity.

This chain connects TRBV5-1 to TRBJ1-1; 10 bases fit TRBD1. The TCR sequence derives from a middle-aged man in good health and CMV-seropositive. The sample was PBMCs. DNA of the CDR3: TGCGCCAGCAGCTTGTTGGGGACAGGGGCAACCAACACTGAAGCTTTCTTT. It translates to CASSLLGTGATNTEAFF.